This T cell receptor (beta chain) was identified during a study of blood T cell repertoires in COVID-19. Individuals drawn from approximately 26 US areas were roughly 18 to 95 years old. Resolution of symptoms, clearance, or two negative PCRs was present in recovered Cohort 3 donors. Sequencing used immunoSEQ multiplex PCR; TCRdb keeps in-frame clones, though not all of them. The table has a few hundred thousand clones, roughly 90% seen once. Germline CDR1 SGHRS, CDR2 YFSETQ. V shed 0 bases, J shed 6 bases, and the junction held 14 bases outside the gene matches. CDR3 length equals 19 residues. This receptor was taken from a woman in her 30s who had recovered from COVID-19. The chain couples TRBV5-1 to TRBJ2-2; 10 positions agree with TRBD1. Sequencing input: PBMCs or T cells enriched from blood (not recorded which). The CDR3 DNA is TGCGCCAGCAGCTTGGATGTGTTACCGGGACAGGGGATTCCCGGGGAGCTGTTTTTT. Its translation is CASSLDVLPGQGIPGELFF.